The rows below give T cell receptor beta chains drawn from one sample of a study of response to subunit inactivated influenza vaccine. TCRdb reprocessed the RT-PCR reads with MiXCR, giving one entry per CDR3 protein. The table lists about 570,000 distinct CDR3 sequences, 10% to 15% of them singletons. Sequencing was performed on PBMCs from blood, taken on the day of vaccination. All receptors derive from a man aged 50 or older who received an inactivated influenza vaccine. Both conserved end residues are part of each CDR3. Each record gives: D gene, V gene, CDR3 length, clone size, J gene, CDR3 protein, CDR3 DNA. D genes are given only for firm matches. Clone size is not always given. Where it is, it says once, few, many or a class for expanded clones.

.	TRBV4-3	13	.	TRBJ1-2	CASSQGGAAGYTF	TGCGCCAGCAGCCAAGGAGGGGCGGCTGGCTACACCTTC
.	TRBV20-1	14	few	TRBJ1-1	CSARDPYRNTEAFF	TGCAGTGCTAGAGATCCGTACAGGAACACTGAAGCTTTCTTT
.	TRBV5-1	14	many	TRBJ1-6	CASSLGQINSPLHF	TGCGCCAGCAGCTTGGGACAGATTAATTCACCCCTCCACTTT
.	TRBV7-2	15	few	TRBJ1-2	CASSRHGGANYGYTF	TGTGCCAGCAGCCGGCACGGAGGAGCTAACTATGGCTACACCTTC
.	TRBV20-1	13	few	TRBJ1-1	CSARIGGLPEAFF	TGCAGTGCTAGGATCGGGGGGCTTCCTGAAGCTTTCTTT
.	TRBV5-1	14	many	TRBJ2-3	CASSLDGSTDTQYF	TGTGCCAGCAGCCTCGACGGGAGTACAGATACGCAGTATTTT
.	TRBV18	14	few	TRBJ2-1	CASSPGLLYNEQFF	TGTGCCAGCTCACCAGGACTGCTCTACAATGAGCAGTTCTTC
.	TRBV5-1	14	.	TRBJ2-5	CASSWSTVQETQYF	TGCGCCAGCAGCTGGTCGACGGTCCAAGAGACCCAGTACTTC
.	TRBV28	17	few	TRBJ2-2	CASSYPAGTTNTGELFF	TGTGCCAGCAGTTACCCCGCCGGGACCACGAACACCGGGGAGCTGTTTTTT
TRBD2	TRBV5-1	16	many	TRBJ2-3	CASSLAGAGGTDTQYF	TGCGCCAGCAGCTTGGCTGGAGCGGGAGGCACAGATACGCAGTATTTT
TRBD1	TRBV4-1	16	few	TRBJ1-2	CASSQRDSPGFYGYTF	TGCGCCAGCAGCCAAAGGGACAGTCCGGGTTTCTATGGCTACACCTTC
TRBD2	TRBV6-1	17	few	TRBJ2-5	CASSQASFVGGTETQYF	TGTGCCAGCAGTCAGGCCAGTTTCGTGGGGGGGACGGAGACCCAGTACTTC
.	TRBV10-3	11	many	TRBJ2-7	CAISESWEQYF	TGTGCCATCAGTGAGTCGTGGGAGCAGTACTTC
TRBD1	TRBV6-2/TRBV6-3	15	few	TRBJ1-2	CASSRPRQGNYGYTF	TGTGCCAGCAGTCGTCCCCGACAGGGGAACTATGGCTACACCTTC
.	TRBV7-9	13	.	TRBJ1-1	CASLKMGYTEAFF	TGTGCCAGCCTTAAGATGGGATACACAGAAGCTTTCTTT
.	TRBV7-2	15	.	TRBJ2-5	CASSLARHSQETQYF	TGTGCCAGCAGCTTAGCGCGGCACAGCCAAGAGACCCAGTACTTC
.	TRBV7-2	17	few	TRBJ2-2	CASSLAPGGPNTGELFF	TGTGCCAGCAGCTTAGCGCCAGGCGGGCCGAACACCGGGGAGCTGTTTTTT
.	TRBV19	16	.	TRBJ2-1	CASSIPAMSSYNEQFF	TGTGCCAGTAGTATCCCCGCTATGAGCTCCTACAATGAGCAGTTCTTC
.	TRBV5-4	13	.	TRBJ2-1	CASSGENLGGQFF	TGTGCCAGCAGTGGAGAAAATTTAGGGGGGCAGTTCTTC
.	TRBV7-2	16	.	TRBJ2-5	CASTPTPPGVQETQYF	TGTGCCAGCACCCCTACCCCCCCAGGGGTTCAAGAGACCCAGTACTTC
TRBD1	TRBV7-2	15	many	TRBJ2-7	CASSSMGTGFHEQYF	TGTGCCAGCAGCTCCATGGGGACAGGATTTCACGAGCAGTACTTC
.	TRBV7-9	13	few	TRBJ2-1	CASSLDRGYEQFF	TGTGCCAGCAGCTTAGATCGCGGTTATGAGCAGTTCTTC
.	TRBV5-5	14	many	TRBJ2-3	CASSFQALGDTQYF	TGTGCCAGCAGCTTCCAGGCGCTGGGGGATACGCAGTATTTT
TRBD2	TRBV6-2/TRBV6-3	21	.	TRBJ2-5	CASSYSIRRDSLAVVQETQYF	TGTGCCAGCAGTTACTCGATTAGAAGAGATTCGCTAGCGGTGGTACAAGAGACCCAGTACTTC
.	TRBV4-2	16	few	TRBJ2-5	CASSQEGLNLQETQYF	TGTGCCAGCAGCCAAGAAGGACTAAACCTCCAAGAGACCCAGTACTTC
.	TRBV20-1	15	many	TRBJ2-1	CSARRGGRYYNEQFF	TGCAGTGCTAGAAGGGGTGGGAGGTACTACAATGAGCAGTTCTTC
TRBD1	TRBV7-2	14	many	TRBJ2-2	CASSLTGVAGELFF	TGTGCCAGCAGCCTTACAGGGGTGGCCGGGGAGCTGTTTTTT
.	TRBV12-3/TRBV12-4	17	few	TRBJ2-1	CASRRPMGKSSYNEQFF	TGTGCCAGCAGACGACCGATGGGGAAGAGCTCCTACAATGAGCAGTTCTTC
TRBD2	TRBV2	18	.	TRBJ2-3	CTFCSPGLAEKSTDTQYF	TGTACCTTCTGTTCTCCCGGACTAGCGGAAAAATCCACAGATACGCAGTATTTT
TRBD2	TRBV5-1	19	.	TRBJ2-1	CASSLRGGAAKSSYNEQFF	TGCGCCAGCAGCTTGCGGGGGGGAGCGGCGAAGAGCTCCTACAATGAGCAGTTCTTC
TRBD2	TRBV4-3	16	.	TRBJ2-2	CASSKGTSKNTGELFF	TGCGCCAGCAGCAAGGGGACTAGCAAGAACACCGGGGAGCTGTTTTTT
.	TRBV7-2	15	few	TRBJ2-3	CASSPNGVSADTQYF	TGTGCCAGCAGCCCAAATGGGGTATCCGCAGATACGCAGTATTTT
.	TRBV4-1	15	.	TRBJ2-5	CASSQGPAGQETQYF	TGCGCCAGCAGCCAAGGACCGGCAGGGCAAGAGACCCAGTACTTC
TRBD2	TRBV3-1	16	once	TRBJ2-1	CASSQVFVAGRDEQFF	TGTGCCAGCAGCCAAGTTTTCGTGGCAGGGAGGGATGAGCAGTTCTTC
.	TRBV5-1	15	few	TRBJ1-1	CASSLVWGRAAEAFF	TGCGCCAGCAGCTTGGTTTGGGGGCGCGCCGCTGAAGCTTTCTTT
.	TRBV20-1	13	.	TRBJ1-4	CSAMTGFNEKLFF	TGCAGTGCAATGACAGGCTTTAATGAAAAACTGTTTTTT
.	TRBV6-1	15	.	TRBJ2-2	CASSSVRPDGGELFF	TGTGCCAGCAGCTCCGTCCGTCCCGACGGGGGGGAGCTGTTTTTT
.	TRBV7-8	16	few	TRBJ1-6	CASTWGARRSNSPLHF	TGTGCCAGCACGTGGGGGGCGCGAAGATCGAATTCACCCCTCCACTTT
.	TRBV21-1	21	few	TRBJ2-7	CASSKALSVAGGTSGTYEQYF	.
.	TRBV6-2/TRBV6-3	14	few	TRBJ1-2	CASCRGRPIYGYTF	TGTGCCAGCTGCCGGGGGCGCCCAATCTATGGCTACACCTTC
.	TRBV29-1	11	few	TRBJ1-5	CSVRAQGREHF	TGCAGCGTTCGGGCCCAGGGGCGCGAGCATTTT
TRBD2	TRBV20-1	15	few	TRBJ2-7	CSASPTSGYYYEQYF	TGCAGTGCCTCCCCGACTAGCGGGTATTACTACGAGCAGTACTTC
.	TRBV20-1	15	.	TRBJ1-4	CSARDSGSTNEKLFF	TGCAGTGCTAGAGATTCTGGCTCAACTAATGAAAAACTGTTTTTT
TRBD2	TRBV6-1	14	.	TRBJ2-5	CASCVTGTRSTQYF	TGTGCCAGCTGTGTCACCGGGACTAGGTCGACCCAGTACTTC
TRBD2	TRBV6-2/TRBV6-3	17	.	TRBJ2-5	CASSYSKTSSYQETQYF	TGTGCCAGCAGTTACTCGAAGACTAGCAGCTACCAAGAGACCCAGTACTTC
.	TRBV6-2/TRBV6-3	15	.	TRBJ1-6	CASTLFRTDNSPLHF	TGTGCCAGCACCCTATTCCGGACGGATAATTCACCCCTCCACTTT
.	TRBV11-1	18	.	TRBJ2-1	CASSLASPKVRSYNEQFF	TGTGCCAGCAGCTTAGCGTCCCCCAAAGTTCGCTCCTACAATGAGCAGTTCTTC
.	TRBV10-1	14	.	TRBJ2-5	CASSAGDISSTQYF	TGCGCCAGCAGTGCGGGGGACATAAGTTCGACCCAGTACTTC
.	TRBV7-2	15	few	TRBJ2-5	CASSLVGGEQETQYF	TGTGCCAGCAGCTTAGTCGGGGGCGAACAAGAGACCCAGTACTTC
TRBD1	TRBV7-9	16	.	TRBJ2-2	CASSRGQGAPTGELFF	TGTGCCAGCAGCCGGGGACAGGGGGCGCCCACCGGGGAGCTGTTTTTT
TRBD1	TRBV7-9	16	few	TRBJ2-5	CASSLARGQGEETQYF	TGTGCCAGCAGCTTAGCGCGGGGACAGGGAGAAGAGACCCAGTACTTC